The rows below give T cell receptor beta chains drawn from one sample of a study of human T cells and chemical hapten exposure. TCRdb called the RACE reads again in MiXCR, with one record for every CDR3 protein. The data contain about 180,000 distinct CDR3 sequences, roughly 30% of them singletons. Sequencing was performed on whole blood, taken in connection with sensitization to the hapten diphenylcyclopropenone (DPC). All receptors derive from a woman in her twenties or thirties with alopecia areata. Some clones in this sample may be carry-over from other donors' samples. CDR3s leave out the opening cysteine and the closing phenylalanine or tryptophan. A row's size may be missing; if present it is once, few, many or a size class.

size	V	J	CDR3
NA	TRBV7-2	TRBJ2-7	ASSLTGTSGTEQY
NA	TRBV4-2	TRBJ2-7	ASSQQGSSYEQY
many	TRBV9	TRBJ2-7	ASSASPSYEQY
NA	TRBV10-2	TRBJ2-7	ASSAGLDNHEQY
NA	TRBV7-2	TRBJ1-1	ASSSTGFDTF
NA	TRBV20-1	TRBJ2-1	SARDLLATYNEQF
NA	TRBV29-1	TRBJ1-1	SVQGASRTEAF
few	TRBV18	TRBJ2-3	ASSPLKGQGPDTQY
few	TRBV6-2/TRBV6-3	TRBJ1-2	ASSYSTGLGYT
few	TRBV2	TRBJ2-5	ASSGGQAKETQY
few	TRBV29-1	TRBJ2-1	SVVIDSSYNEQF
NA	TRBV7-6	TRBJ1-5	ASSSSLGNQPQH
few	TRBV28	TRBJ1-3	ASSGTVSGNTIY
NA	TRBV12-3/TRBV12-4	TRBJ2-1	ASSLALGAGRDSNEQF
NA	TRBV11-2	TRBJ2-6	ASSLMGRSGANVLT
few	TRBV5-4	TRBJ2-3	ASSLAAADTQY
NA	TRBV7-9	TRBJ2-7	ASSYGLAGGYEQY
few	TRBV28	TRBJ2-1	ASSSEGQGRNEQF
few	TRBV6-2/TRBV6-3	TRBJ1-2	ASSSRPESLGYT
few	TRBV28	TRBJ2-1	ASGPDGGAYNEQF
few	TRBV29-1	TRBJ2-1	SVRPGNEQF
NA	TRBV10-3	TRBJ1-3	ANGGGGNTIY
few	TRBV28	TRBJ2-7	ASSPLWGGGMGEQY
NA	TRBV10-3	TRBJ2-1	AISESGGSYNEQF
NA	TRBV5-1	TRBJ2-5	ASSLSLAGQETQY
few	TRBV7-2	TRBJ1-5	ASSPGVYSNQPQH
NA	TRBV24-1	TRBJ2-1	ATSDLKDLYNEQF
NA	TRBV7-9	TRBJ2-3	ASGRAGSTDTQY
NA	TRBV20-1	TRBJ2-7	SASRDNTYEQY
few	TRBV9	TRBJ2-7	ASSVAPSPLYEQY